Presented here are 5 T cell receptor beta chains from one specimen sequenced in a study of cytomegalovirus exposure and HLA in healthy donors. Primers included in the PCR were 60 Vbeta and 13 Jbeta primers. The protocol was immunoSEQ multiplex PCR, while the TCRdb copy is restricted to in-frame clones and leaves out a portion. This sample has 150,000 to 200,000 clones, with roughly 65% found just once. The sample comprised PBMCs. Receptors originate from a woman under 30 in good health and CMV-seropositive.

This clone appeared a single time. The chain carries TRBV4-2 and TRBJ2-2; 8 bases are a match to TRBD2. The V and J ends lost 4 bases and 1 base, in that order; junction bases with no gene match: 2. CDR1 and CDR2 from the germline V gene are LGHNA and YNFKEQ. The CDR3 length is 15 residues. In DNA form, the CDR3 reads TGTGCCAGCAGCCGTAGCGGGGAGAACACCGGGGAGCTGTTTTTT. As protein: CASSRSGENTGELFF.

The rearrangement joins TRBV15 to TRBJ1-5, with 8 bases lining up with TRBD1. Trimming at V came to 1 base and at J to 0 bases, leaving 20 bases not matched to a gene. This CDR3 has 22 amino acids. CDR1 and CDR2 from the germline V gene are LNHNV and YYDKDF (reference sequence). The CDR3 loop is CATSRATGTGISGAYSNQPQHF. The CDR3 region has the DNA TGTGCCACCAGCAGAGCAACCGGGACAGGAATTTCAGGGGCATATAGCAATCAGCCCCAGCATTTT.

V is TRBV30 and J is TRBJ2-5; 8 bases match TRBD1. The J segment lost 1 base and the V segment lost 5 bases, leaving 9 bases of the junction unmatched. The CDR3 extends over 15 amino acids. CDR1 and CDR2 from the germline V gene are GTSNPN and SVGIG (reference sequence). CDR3 bases: TGTGCCTGGCAAAGACATACAGGGGGCCAAGAGACCCAGTACTTC. Translation gives CAWQRHTGGQETQYF.

This chain uses TRBV6-1 with TRBJ2-7; TRBD1 matches at 8 bases. Germline V gene lookup returns CDR1 MNHNS and CDR2 SASEGT. V was pared by 10 bases and J by 1 base, with 9 bases of the junction left unmatched. This CDR3 region has 14 residues. The CDR3 spells CATTWTGRSYEQYF. As DNA, the CDR3 is TGTGCCACCACCTGGACAGGGAGGTCCTACGAGCAGTACTTC.

V and J are TRBV6-7 and TRBJ1-4; D unclear. TRBV6-7 is given ORF status, its function remaining uncertain. The CDR3 spans 14 residues. Trimming cost V 5 bases and J 10 bases, with 17 bases left between them. The CDR3: CASSAGSFAGKLFF. The CDR3 bases are TGTGCCAGCAGTGCCGGGAGCTTTGCTGGAAAACTGTTTTTT.